Given below is one TCR beta chain in context. Its antigen is unknown. These donors were members of the roughly 120-subject validation cohort, a group separate from the approximately 670-subject first cohort. The data derive from a study of cytomegalovirus exposure and HLA in healthy donors. The study's findings and limits: With high specificity and sensitivity, the classifier reportedly diagnosed cytomegalovirus status. Some TCR beta chains (164 of them) were listed as cytomegalovirus-associated.

This CDR3 comprises 19 residues. Per germline, CDR1 KGHSH and CDR2 LQKENI. V was pared by 5 bases and J by 4 bases, with 13 bases of the junction left unmatched. TCRdb keeps only in-frame clones here, not all; method: immunoSEQ multiplex PCR. The sample includes more than 90,000 clones, around 88% of them seen just once. The gene calls are TRBV18 and TRBJ2-6; TRBD1 matches 11 bases. This TCR was recovered from a man younger than 35 in good health and CMV-seronegative. The material sequenced was PBMCs. This CDR3 is CASSLPWTGGFLGANVLTF. CDR3 nucleotides: TGTGCCAGCTCATTACCGTGGACAGGGGGCTTTTTGGGGGCCAACGTCCTGACTTTC.